At least ten counts were recorded for the clone carrying this TCR beta chain. Its cognate antigen is unknown. This sample is drawn from a study of T cell repertoires in cytomegalovirus infection. TCRdb re-derived calls from the reads in MiXCR, one entry per CDR3 protein. The sample holds about 440,000 distinct CDR3 sequences; roughly 30% are singletons and the top ten take approximately 14%. Trimming stripped 1 base from V and 10 bases from J, with 11 bases between. The CDR3 is 13 residues long. Germline V lookup: CDR1 SGHVS, CDR2 FNYEAQ. Study-wide points: Within the response measured ex vivo, HLA-C-restricted CMV-specific TCR beta clonotypes were dominant.

The sequencing input was PBMCs. The chain combines TRBV7-6 with TRBJ2-1; D is possibly TRBD1 (5 bases). The TCR originated in a human donor in good health (CMV status not recorded). Some clones in this sample may be carry-over from other donors' samples. CDR3 amino acids: CASSLVRADEQFF. Here the CDR3 DNA reads TGTGCCAGCAGCTTAGTCAGGGCGGACGAGCAGTTCTTC. The complete variable domain, with remaining parts taken from reference TRBV7-6 and TRBJ2-1, reads GAGVSQSPRYKVTKRGQDVALRCDPISGHVSLYWYRQALGQGPEFLTYFNYEAQQDKSGLPNDRFSAERPEGSISTLTIQRTEQRDSAMYRCASSLVRADEQFFGPGTRLTVL.